This entry concerns a single T cell receptor (beta chain). Its antigen is unknown. This CDR3 contains 17 residues. Trimming took 3 bases from V and 4 from J; bases not matched to a gene: 10. Germline V gene lookup returns CDR1 SGHNT and CDR2 YYREEE (reference sequence). Repertoires were generated with immunoSEQ multiplex PCR, while TCRdb's copy carries only in-frame clones and drops some. The sample contains roughly 60,000 clones, under 95% of which appear only once. The data were obtained in a study of OX40 agonist ivuxolimab in advanced cancers. Across the study: Of the participants, approximately 36% had some prior anti-PD-1, anti-PD-L1 or anti-CTLA-4 therapy, which was allowed.

Study results and caveats: Some nonresponders additionally presented with little normalized T-cell clonal expansion. Blood T cells, both CD4+ and CD8+, expanded clonally by week 6 at 0.1 to 3.0 mg/kg. On average, a greater number of expanded clones characterised CD8+ T cells relative to CD4+.

The material was CD4+ or CD8+ T cells sorted from blood, obtained in a trial of the OX40 agonist ivuxolimab. This TCR came from an adult with an advanced solid tumor such as melanoma, head and neck, liver or kidney cancer. The V gene is TRBV5-4, the J gene TRBJ1-2, with 12 bases fitting TRBD1. CDR3 loop: CASSSSGTGGASYGYTF. The CDR3 DNA follows: TGTGCCAGCAGCTCCTCCGGGACAGGGGGCGCAAGCTATGGCTACACCTTC.